These T cell receptor beta chains were read from a single sample in a study of CD8+ T cells in alopecia areata. Clones were read by immunoSEQ multiplex PCR, and TCRdb kept only the in-frame ones, dropping some. The profile shows 12,000 or so clones, 60% of them singletons. Material: skin. These receptor sequences come from a human donor with alopecia areata. CDR3s include the opening cysteine and the closing phenylalanine or tryptophan. Each record gives: CDR3 length, clone size, D gene, J gene, V gene, CDR3 DNA, CDR3 protein. The D gene is left open where the match is weak. Expanded clones are given a class, and other clones once, few, many or no size at all.

>13|.|TRBD1|TRBJ2-5|TRBV27
TGTGCCAGCCGCGGACAGGGCCAAGAGACCCAGTACTTC
CASRGQGQETQYF
>16|once|.|TRBJ2-5|TRBV7-9
TGTGCCAGCAGCTTAGGACAGACAGGATGGGGAGAGACCCAGTACTTC
CASSLGQTGWGETQYF
>13|.|TRBD1|TRBJ1-1|TRBV19
TGTGCCAGTAGTGTAGGACAGGTGTTTGGAGCTTTCTTT
CASSVGQVFGAFF
>14|few|.|TRBJ2-3|TRBV28
TGTGCCAGCAGGCACCGGTGGGGCACAGATACGCAGTATTTT
CASRHRWGTDTQYF
>13|.|.|TRBJ2-7|TRBV6-5
TGTGCCAGCAGTCGGGCCAGGGCCTACGAGCAGTACTTC
CASSRARAYEQYF
>16|.|TRBD1|TRBJ2-5|TRBV15
TGTGCCACCAGCAAAAACCAGGGGGCAGTTGGAGAGACCCAGTACTTC
CATSKNQGAVGETQYF
>17|.|.|TRBJ1-1|TRBV19
TGTGCCAGTAGTCTTCCTTCGGACCGGCCGTTGAACACTGAAGCTTTCTTT
CASSLPSDRPLNTEAFF
>17|.|TRBD2|TRBJ2-7|TRBV4-1
TGCGCCAGCAGCCAAGATTTCCTACTAGCGGGAGGGGGCGAGCAGTACTTC
CASSQDFLLAGGGEQYF
>15|.|.|TRBJ2-3|TRBV6-4
TGTGCCAGCAGTGACTCAGTAACAGGCACAGATACGCAGTATTTT
CASSDSVTGTDTQYF
>14|.|.|TRBJ2-7|TRBV29-1
TGCAGCGTTGAAATTGGAGGCAACTCCTACGAGCAGTACTTC
CSVEIGGNSYEQYF
>14|few|.|TRBJ2-3|TRBV10-3
TGTGCCATCAGTGACCCGGGAACCACAGATACGCAGTATTTT
CAISDPGTTDTQYF
>10|.|.|TRBJ1-5|TRBV6-6
TGTGCCATGGGGCTGCAGCCCCAGCATTTT
CAMGLQPQHF
>15|few|.|TRBJ1-2|TRBV29-1
TGCAGCGTTGAAGACACACCCCAGGGAACCTATGGCTACACCTTC
CSVEDTPQGTYGYTF
>15|.|.|TRBJ1-2|TRBV7-9
TGTGCCAGCAGCTTATCGAAACAGACGCTATATGGCTACACCTTC
CASSLSKQTLYGYTF
>18|.|.|TRBJ2-5|TRBV12-5
TGTGCTAGTCAAAGGGGGAGGCTTGGACCCCGTATTCAAGAGACCCAGTACTTC
CASQRGRLGPRIQETQYF
>15|few|.|TRBJ1-5|TRBV10-3
TGTGCCATCACCGGCCCTTCCTATAGCAATCAGCCCCAGCATTTT
CAITGPSYSNQPQHF
>17|few|TRBD1|TRBJ1-4|TRBV5-1
TGCGCCAGCAGATCCCGAGGGGGCGGAGAAATCAATGAAAAACTGTTTTTT
CASRSRGGGEINEKLFF
>13|.|.|TRBJ1-4|TRBV7-9
TGTGCCAGTAGCTTCGAGACAAGTGAAAAACTGTTTTTT
CASSFETSEKLFF
>17|.|.|TRBJ1-4|TRBV7-9
TGTGCCAGCAGCGACCTGGGGGGGCCCTCAACTAATGAAAAACTGTTTTTT
CASSDLGGPSTNEKLFF
>16|.|TRBD1|TRBJ2-4|TRBV6-1
TGTGCCAGCAGTGAAGCCCTTACAGGGGTGTTTAACATTCAGTACTTC
CASSEALTGVFNIQYF
>14|.|TRBD1|TRBJ1-2|TRBV5-1
TGCGCCACCCGACCGGGACAGGGGGGGGATGGCTACACCTTC
CATRPGQGGDGYTF
>15|once|.|TRBJ2-7|TRBV7-2
TGTGCCAGCAGCTTAGTAGGCCGGGCAGGGGACGAGCAGTACTTC
CASSLVGRAGDEQYF
>13|.|TRBD1|TRBJ1-1|TRBV30
TGTGCCTGGAGAGAGACAGGGAAAACTGAAGCTTTCTTT
CAWRETGKTEAFF